A single sample gave rise to the 22 T cell receptor beta chains below, sequenced in a study of CD8 T cells in Susac syndrome. RNA totalling 0.5 to 1 ug underwent reverse transcription with random hexamers. One entry per CDR3 protein, called by TCRdb with MiXCR from the immunoSEQ multiplex PCR reads. The sample has about 130,000 distinct CDR3 sequences, around 94% seen once. Material: CD4+ T cells from PBMCs. The receptors derive from a human donor in good health.

The chain has TRBV5-1 and TRBJ1-2; maybe TRBD1 (5 bases). This CDR3 spans 14 amino acids. Trimming took 1 base from V and 5 from J, leaving 12 bases between them. Per germline, CDR1 SGHRS and CDR2 YFSETQ. The chain's CDR3 is CASSLSGTNYGYTF. In nucleotides, the CDR3 is TGCGCCAGCAGCTTGTCCGGGACCAATTATGGCTACACCTTC.

Note on this clonotype: The DNA is left out, because the CDR3 cannot be placed on it with certainty; the CDR3 is given as TCRdb lists it. The rearrangement links TRBV23-1 to TRBJ2-2; no DNA check was done on the table's D call, TRBD1. TRBV23-1 is an ORF for which the function is uncertain. A total of 13 residues make up the CDR3, ends included. The chain's CDR3 is CASRNRVSRSCFF.

The V and J genes are TRBV30 and TRBJ1-3, with D uncertain. Germline V gene lookup returns CDR1 GTSNPN and CDR2 SVGIG (reference sequence). V dropped 4 bases and J dropped 4 bases, with 5 bases sitting between them. The CDR3 consists of 11 residues. The CDR3 nucleotides read TGTGCCTGGAATATAGGAAACACCATATATTTT. Its translation: CAWNIGNTIYF. The full variable domain, in which reference TRBV30 and TRBJ1-3 provide the parts outside the CDR3, is SQTIHQWPATLVQPVGSPLSLECTVEGTSNPNLYWYRQAAGRGLQLLFYSVGIGQISSEVPQNLSASRPQDRQFILSSKKLLLSDSGFYLCAWNIGNTIYFGEGSWLTVV.

The chain recombines TRBV12-3 or TRBV12-4 with TRBJ2-7; 9 bases are shared with TRBD1. The CDR3 is 15 amino acids. V lost 3 bases to trimming and J lost 5 bases; unmatched junction nucleotides: 8. The CDR3: CASSFRGQGGDEQYF. CDR3 sequence (DNA): TGTGCCAGCAGTTTTAGGGGACAGGGAGGCGACGAGCAGTACTTC.

This chain connects TRBV10-2 to TRBJ1-5; possible D gene TRBD1, 5 bases. Per the germline V gene, CDR1 is WSHSY and CDR2 is SAAADI. V lost 0 bases and J lost 7, with 13 bases in between. The CDR3 is 15 amino acids. DNA for the CDR3: TGCGCCAGCAGTGAGTCGGGGGGTTTTTTCCAGCCCCAGCATTTT. Protein: CASSESGGFFQPQHF.

This chain joins TRBV30 and TRBJ2-5; D not certain. Trimming removed 0 bases from V and 4 bases from J, with 15 bases in between. The CDR3 length is 15 residues. The germline V gene has CDR1 GTSNPN and CDR2 SVGIG (reference sequence). The CDR3 reads CAWSVGHNVGETQYF. The CDR3 DNA sequence: TGTGCCTGGAGTGTCGGTCACAACGTTGGAGAGACCCAGTACTTC.

This clonotype was detected only a few times. The CDR3 sequence is CASNRDTNTGELFF. DNA for the CDR3: TGCGCCAGCAATCGGGACACCAACACCGGGGAGCTGTTTTTT. This rearrangement joins TRBV10-1 to TRBJ2-2; perhaps TRBD1 as D (6 bases). The CDR3 contains 14 residues. Trimming cost V 7 bases and J 2 bases, with 11 bases left between them. CDR1 is WNHNN, CDR2 SYGVQD, per germline (reference sequence).

This clonotype was detected once. The chain couples TRBV16 to TRBJ1-1; D is undetermined. V shed 0 bases and J shed 3 bases, with 5 bases lying between them. This CDR3 contains 13 residues. Germline CDR1 reads KGHSY; CDR2 reads FQNENV. CDR3 in amino acids: CASSQSTYTEAFF. The CDR3 coding sequence is TGTGCCAGCAGCCAATCTACGTACACTGAAGCTTTCTTT.

The J gene is TRBJ2-5, the V gene TRBV7-2; D is uncertain. The CDR3 spans 14 residues. Germline V gives CDR1 SGHTA, CDR2 FQGNSA. Trimming took 2 bases from V and 1 from J, leaving 8 bases between them. This CDR3 reads CASSLSRAQETQYF. The CDR3 bases are TGTGCCAGCAGCTTAAGTCGGGCCCAAGAGACCCAGTACTTC.

The J gene is TRBJ1-1, the V gene TRBV7-9; no reliable D call. The CDR3 contains 13 residues. Germline V lookup: CDR1 SEHNR, CDR2 FQNEAQ (reference sequence). Trimming cost V 6 bases and J 1 base, with 9 bases left between them. The CDR3 DNA sequence: TGTGCCAGCAGTCCCATTTCGAACACTGAAGCTTTCTTT. Translated, it gives CASSPISNTEAFF.

The rearrangement joins TRBV6-1 to TRBJ2-4; the match to TRBD1 covers 9 bases. With 8 bases clipped from V and 7 bases from J, the junction kept 6 bases outside the gene matches. CDR1 and CDR2 (germline): MNHNS, SASEGT. This CDR3 comprises 13 residues. CDR3 DNA: TGTGCCAGCGAAACAGGGGGCGCGAACATTCAGTACTTC. Protein: CASETGGANIQYF.

This clonotype was seen only a few times. The V call is TRBV11-1, the J call TRBJ2-1; 13 bases fit TRBD2. Trimming cost V 6 bases and J 6 bases; bases outside gene matches: 8. Germline CDR1 SGHAT, CDR2 FQDESV (reference sequence). The CDR3 spans 16 residues. This chain's CDR3 is CASRILGTSGTNEQFF. CDR3 coding DNA: TGTGCCAGCAGGATACTCGGGACTAGCGGGACCAATGAGCAGTTCTTC.

This clonotype was seen only a few times. V usage is TRBV5-1 and J usage is TRBJ2-7, with TRBD2 matching 8 bases. The germline V gene has CDR1 SGHRS and CDR2 YFSETQ. J lost 1 base, V lost 4 bases, and 7 bases had no gene match. This CDR3 spans 15 amino acids. Here the CDR3 reads CASSGTSGRSYEQYF. The CDR3 nucleotides are TGCGCCAGCAGCGGTACTAGCGGACGTTCCTACGAGCAGTACTTC.

The CDR3 loop is CASSADRGQEQFF. The CDR3 DNA sequence: TGTGCCAGCAGCGCCGACAGGGGCCAGGAGCAGTTCTTC. J is TRBJ2-1 and V is TRBV7-2, with 8 nucleotides matching TRBD1. This CDR3 region has 13 residues. V gave up 5 bases and J gave up 10 bases; unmatched junction bases: 7. The germline V gene encodes CDR1 SGHTA and CDR2 FQGNSA.

The CDR3 region has the DNA TGCAGTGCTAGAGATGCTGCAGGGGGCCCCGGGGAGCTGTTTTTT. It specifies CSARDAAGGPGELFF. The chain has TRBV20-1 and TRBJ2-2; 8 positions match TRBD1. This CDR3 spans 15 amino acids. The junction had 6 bases not matched to a gene; V was cut back by 0 bases and J by 6 bases. Germline CDR1 and CDR2: DFQATT and SNEGSKA (reference sequence).

J is TRBJ1-2 and V is TRBV3-1, with a weak D call TRBD1 (6 bases). The germline V gene encodes CDR1 LGHDT and CDR2 YNNKEL (reference sequence). The CDR3 extends over 15 amino acids. Trimming removed 1 base from V and 0 bases from J, with 9 bases in between. The CDR3: CASSQADRANYGYTF. The CDR3 nucleotides read TGTGCCAGCAGCCAAGCGGACAGAGCTAACTATGGCTACACCTTC.

This chain connects TRBV7-2 to TRBJ2-3; D not resolved. The CDR3 loop spans 12 amino acids. The V gene lost 5 bases and the J gene lost 3 bases, with 6 bases spanning the gap. The germline V gene encodes CDR1 SGHTA and CDR2 FQGNSA. CDR3 DNA sequence: TGTGCCAGCAGCCCATGGACAGATACGCAGTATTTT. Translation: CASSPWTDTQYF.

The gene calls are TRBV11-3 and TRBJ2-1, with a possible D match to TRBD2 (6 bases). Trimming left V 5 bases short and J 9 bases short, with 20 bases between. Germline V gene lookup returns CDR1 SGHNT and CDR2 YENEEA. CDR3 size: 15 residues. In DNA form, the CDR3 reads TGTGCCAGCAGCCTTGGGGACTTTCATGGGGGTGAGCAGTTCTTC. Protein sequence: CASSLGDFHGGEQFF.

The V call is TRBV23-1, the J call TRBJ1-5, with 10 bases identical to TRBD1. TRBV23-1 is reported as an ORF; its role is uncertain. The junction had 13 bases not matched to a gene; V was cut back by 10 bases and J by 1 base. The CDR3 is made up of 17 amino acids. DNA for the CDR3: TGCGCCAATCCCTCCGGACAGGGGGTTAGGAGCAATCAGCCCCAGCATTTT. Translating gives CANPSGQGVRSNQPQHF.

The chain recombines TRBV29-1 with TRBJ1-1; tentatively, D is TRBD1 (6 bases). Germline V gene data show CDR1 as SQVTM and CDR2 as ANQGSEA. There are 12 residues in the CDR3. Between the trimmed V and J ends, which lost 5 bases and 0 bases, there was a span of 7 bases. The CDR3 region is CSVWTVNTEAFF. In DNA, the CDR3 is TGCAGCGTTTGGACAGTGAACACTGAAGCTTTCTTT.

This chain connects TRBV29-1 to TRBJ2-5; D is unclear. The CDR3 length is 10 residues. V dropped 4 bases and J dropped 4 bases, with 4 bases sitting between them. The germline V gene encodes CDR1 SQVTM and CDR2 ANQGSEA. For the CDR3, the DNA is TGCAGCGTTGTAAGAGAGACCCAGTACTTC. This sequence encodes CSVVRETQYF.

V gene TRBV6-2 or TRBV6-3 combines with J gene TRBJ2-5; possibly TRBD1 for D (5 bases). Trimming removed 6 bases from V and 5 bases from J, with 13 bases in between. The CDR3 consists of 13 residues. Germline V CDR1 and CDR2: MNHEY, SVGEGT. CDR3 coding DNA: TGTGCCAGCAGGACCGACAGACGGGAGACCCAGTACTTC. Protein product: CASRTDRRETQYF.